The following is a TCR beta chain sequence with its context. This specimen comes from a study of blood T cell repertoires in COVID-19. Participants had their cohort set by participant-reported clinical history. Original handling: Estimation of nucleated cell counts was performed using reference gene primer amplification. Some clones are missing from TCRdb's copy, which holds only in-frame ones; the method was immunoSEQ multiplex PCR. The D gene and trimming were derived from the DNA, and the V and J assignments and clone size from that table. The data contain over 200,000 clones, more than 80% of them singletons. In germline, CDR1 is ENHRY, CDR2 SYGVKD. The CDR3 loop spans 13 amino acids. V was pared by 7 bases and J by 6 bases, with 15 bases between.

Sequenced: PBMCs or T cells enriched from blood (not recorded which). This receptor was taken from a man between 60 and 70 years old who had recovered from COVID-19. The chain has TRBV10-3 and TRBJ1-2; D is possibly TRBD1 (5 bases). CDR3 amino acids: CAINGREGDGYTF. In DNA form, the CDR3 reads TGTGCCATCAATGGCAGGGAAGGGGATGGCTACACCTTC.